Listed here are 4 T cell receptor beta chains from one sample, sequenced in a study of human T cells and chemical hapten exposure (dated by TCRdb to about 2021). Library preparation employed RACE. These reads were obtained on a NextSeq 500. Starting from the raw public reads, TCRdb applied fastp trimming at Q25, assembled clones with MiXCR and retained in-frame beta chains. For every CDR3 protein sequence, its rows merge into one entry that carries the most common genes and DNA. The sample has around 120,000 distinct CDR3 sequences on record, roughly 15% of them singletons. The biggest ten clones account for 0.7% to 0.95% of the sample. The sample's time point label, decoded: patch test 1, 2 weeks after DPC sensitization. Taken with the paper, the label for treatment or condition translates to: therapeutic diphenylcyclopropenone sensitization with weekly scalp DPC. Sample: whole blood, taken in connection with sensitization to the hapten diphenylcyclopropenone (DPC). Every receptor here comes from a man between 18 and 35 years old with alopecia areata. Some clones in this sample may be carry-over from other donors' samples.

This clonotype has only a few counts. V usage is TRBV7-2 and J usage is TRBJ1-5; 7 positions agree with TRBD1. This CDR3 is built from 15 residues. Germline CDR1 and CDR2: SGHTA and FQGNSA. Trimming cost V 5 bases and J 0 bases; bases outside gene matches: 4. The CDR3 nucleotides read TGTGCCAGCAGCCCCCAGGGGGATAGCAATCAGCCCCAGCATTTT. Translated: CASSPQGDSNQPQHF.

Turning to this clonotype: It may be a read error: a sequence one base away is much more abundant. The chain combines TRBV27 with TRBJ1-4; no reliable D call. In germline, CDR1 is MNHEY, CDR2 SMNVEV (reference sequence). V lost 6 bases and J lost 0, with 8 bases in between. The CDR3 has 14 amino acids. DNA for the CDR3: TGTGCCAGCAGGGAGGCTGCAACTAATGAAAAACTGTTTTTT. Translating it yields CASREAATNEKLFF.

The J gene is TRBJ2-4, the V gene TRBV27; 8 positions match TRBD2. In germline, CDR1 is MNHEY, CDR2 SMNVEV (reference sequence). The CDR3 spans 15 residues. The V gene end was trimmed by 5 bases and the J gene end by 8 bases; junction bases not matched to a gene: 11. CDR3: CASSPVAGGGYIQYF. CDR3 coding DNA: TGTGCCAGCAGTCCAGTGGCGGGGGGCGGCTACATTCAGTACTTC.

This clonotype was seen more than once but under ten times. V gene TRBV7-9 combines with J gene TRBJ2-3, with 9 bases fitting TRBD1. The CDR3 loop spans 16 amino acids. Germline trimming cut 5 bases from V and 5 bases from J; bases unmatched to any gene: 11. Germline V gene sequence: CDR1 SEHNR, CDR2 FQNEAQ (reference sequence). The CDR3 loop reads CASSLLQGAVRDTQYF. DNA of the CDR3: TGTGCCAGCAGCCTACTACAGGGGGCGGTTAGAGATACGCAGTATTTT. The variable domain in full, with the rest retrieved from reference TRBV7-9 and TRBJ2-3, is DTGVSQNPRHKITKRGQNVTFRCDPISEHNRLYWYRQTLGQGPEFLTYFQNEAQLEKSRLLSDRFSAERPKGSFSTLEIQRTEQGDSAMYLCASSLLQGAVRDTQYFGPGTRLTVL.